The entry below describes one T cell receptor beta chain. The antigen remains unidentified. This sample is drawn from a study of cytomegalovirus exposure and HLA in healthy donors. With 7 bases removed from V and 7 bases from J, the gap between germline ends came to 23 bases. This CDR3 has 15 residues. The germline gives CDR1 ENHRY, CDR2 SYGVKD. This table comes from immunoSEQ multiplex PCR, and its TCRdb copy is limited to in-frame clones, with some not included. This sample has roughly 150,000 clones; roughly nine tenths occur once, and the top ten carry about 3.1%. An approximately 130-subject validation cohort, separate from the approximately 700-subject first cohort, supplied the donors. Study conclusions and caveats: Listed as cytomegalovirus-associated were about 160 TCR beta chains. In vitro experiments confirmed that a few CMV-associated chains were specific for CMV antigens.

The chain links TRBV10-3 to TRBJ2-7; D is ambiguous. The source is a woman aged 18-30 years in good health and CMV-seropositive. Specimen: PBMCs. The chain's CDR3 is CAINSPEPVPTEQYF. CDR3 DNA sequence: TGTGCCATCAATAGTCCCGAGCCTGTCCCCACGGAGCAGTACTTC.